The TCR beta chain under discussion was sequenced for a study of blood T cell repertoires in COVID-19. Germline V gene data show CDR1 as KGHDR and CDR2 as SFDVKD. The CDR3 is 18 amino acids. Trimming took off 6 bases at V and 1 base at J, with 22 bases between the two ends. Repertoires were generated with immunoSEQ multiplex PCR, while TCRdb's copy carries only in-frame clones and drops some. The top ten hold 0.85% to 1.2% of the sample, which has over 70,000 clones, 75% to 90% seen once. The rearrangement joins TRBV24-1 to TRBJ2-3, with D unclear. The sequenced material came from peripheral blood. The receptor was isolated from a human donor in a cohort sampled during active COVID-19. The CDR3 loop reads CATSSPKHPNFGTDTQYF. The CDR3 DNA follows: TGTGCCACCAGTTCCCCTAAGCACCCAAATTTCGGCACAGATACGCAGTATTTT.